What follows are 21 T cell receptor beta chains derived from one specimen sequenced in a study of identical twins. TCRdb ran MiXCR on the 5' RACE reads and lists one entry per CDR3 protein. Of about 690,000 distinct CDR3 sequences in the sample, over 5% are singletons; the top ten hold 1.5% to 2%. Source material: naive T cells sorted from blood. Receptors originate from a man aged 18 to 35 in good health.

The J gene is TRBJ2-2, the V gene TRBV3-1, with unresolved D. Looked up from germline, CDR1 is LGHDT and CDR2 is YNNKEL (reference sequence). The V end was cut by 3 bases, the J end by 2 bases, with 13 bases between. This CDR3 region has 16 residues. The CDR3 DNA is TGTGCCAGCAGCCAGCTAGGGCAGGTAAACACCGGGGAGCTGTTTTTT. Its protein is CASSQLGQVNTGELFF.

In its sample, this clonotype was seen a few times. This chain connects TRBV11-2 to TRBJ1-2, with D perhaps matching TRBD1 (5 bases). Germline V gives CDR1 SGHAT, CDR2 FQNNGV. V dropped 4 bases and J dropped 2 bases, with 26 bases sitting between them. The CDR3 consists of 19 residues. The CDR3: CASSSTRGSLRDGNYGYTF. The CDR3 region has the DNA TGTGCCAGCAGCTCAACAAGGGGTTCCCTCCGGGACGGGAACTATGGCTACACCTTC.

The chain couples TRBV7-9 to TRBJ2-1, with 8 bases lining up with TRBD2. The germline V gene has CDR1 SEHNR and CDR2 FQNEAQ (reference sequence). The CDR3 has 14 residues. The junction had 1 base not matched to a gene; V was cut back by 1 base and J by 5 bases. CDR3 bases: TGTGCCAGCAGCTTAGTGGGACTAGACAATGAGCAGTTCTTC. Its protein is CASSLVGLDNEQFF.

This clonotype was recorded at least ten times. The chain joins TRBV28 to TRBJ2-3, with 8 bases that match TRBD2. CDR1 MDHEN and CDR2 SYDVKM come from the germline V gene. The CDR3 totals 17 residues. The V and J ends lost 5 bases and 1 base, in that order; junction bases with no gene match: 11. CDR3 region: CASSPLKIAGRTDTQYF. CDR3 DNA sequence: TGTGCCAGCAGTCCTCTTAAAATAGCGGGGCGCACAGATACGCAGTATTTT. Filled out from reference TRBV28 and TRBJ2-3, the complete variable domain reads DVKVTQSSRYLVKRTGEKVFLECVQDMDHENMFWYRQDPGLGLRLIYFSYDVKMKEKGDIPEGYSVSREKKERFSLILESASTNQTSMYLCASSPLKIAGRTDTQYFGPGTRLTVL.

The sample holds many counts of this clonotype. This chain uses TRBV5-1 with TRBJ2-7, with TRBD2 matching over 10 bases. The CDR3 length is 16 residues. V trimming: 4 bases; J trimming: 1 base; junction bases outside the gene matches: 8. CDR1 is SGHRS, CDR2 YFSETQ, per germline. The CDR3 protein is CASSLRGLAESYEQYF. CDR3 DNA sequence: TGCGCCAGCAGCCTGAGAGGACTAGCGGAATCCTACGAGCAGTACTTC.

The chain couples TRBV21-1 to TRBJ2-2. TRBV21-1 is noted as a pseudogene. There are 11 residues in the CDR3. CDR3 sequence (DNA): TGTGCCAGCAGCGGGGTGTTGGAGCTGTTTTTT. It translates to CASSGVLELFF.

The chain links TRBV20-1 to TRBJ2-3; possible D gene TRBD2, 6 bases. CDR3 length equals 13 residues. The V end was cut by 3 bases, the J end by 2 bases, with 9 bases between. Germline-derived CDR1 and CDR2 are DFQATT and SNEGSKA (reference sequence). CDR3 coding DNA: TGCAGTGCTAGCGGGAGACCCACAGATACGCAGTATTTT. Residues: CSASGRPTDTQYF.

The sample holds many counts of this clonotype. This chain joins TRBV5-1 and TRBJ2-1; TRBD2 is a possible D gene (6 bases). The CDR3 has 15 residues. Trimming stripped 7 bases from V and 2 bases from J, with 16 bases between. CDR1 is SGHRS, CDR2 YFSETQ, per germline. The CDR3 region is CASAKGGNTYNEQFF. As DNA, the CDR3 is TGCGCCAGCGCAAAGGGCGGGAACACCTACAATGAGCAGTTCTTC.

This clonotype was counted between two and nine times. The J gene is TRBJ2-2, the V gene TRBV24-1; 11 positions match TRBD2. V lost 4 bases, J lost 0 bases, and 6 bases stayed unmatched. The germline CDR1 and CDR2 sequences are KGHDR and SFDVKD. The CDR3 runs to 18 residues. The CDR3 sequence is CATSELAGETANTGELFF. The CDR3 DNA sequence: TGTGCCACCAGTGAACTAGCGGGAGAAACCGCGAACACCGGGGAGCTGTTTTTT.

This clonotype was recorded at least ten times. The rearrangement uses TRBV29-1 and TRBJ1-4; no clear D. The CDR3 runs to 13 residues. Germline values: CDR1 SQVTM, CDR2 ANQGSEA. Trimming removed 3 bases from V and 4 bases from J, with 9 bases in between. CDR3 in DNA: TGCAGCGTTGAGGCCGGGATTAATGAAAAACTGTTTTTT. Its protein product is CSVEAGINEKLFF.

The CDR3 here is CASSPSGRAVYEQFF. CDR3 nucleotides: TGCGCCAGCAGCCCTAGCGGGAGGGCCGTTTATGAGCAGTTCTTC. The genes are TRBV5-1 and TRBJ2-1, with TRBD2 matching over 12 bases. The CDR3 runs 15 residues. Germline loops: CDR1 SGHRS, CDR2 YFSETQ. The junction had 7 bases not matched to a gene; V was cut back by 4 bases and J by 8 bases. Full variable domain (rest looked up from reference TRBV5-1 and TRBJ2-1): KAGVTQTPRYLIKTRGQQVTLSCSPISGHRSVSWYQQTPGQGLQFLFEYFSETQRNKGNFPGRFSGRQFSNSRSEMNVSTLELGDSALYLCASSPSGRAVYEQFFGPGTRLTVL.

This clonotype occurred many times. This chain links TRBV5-1 with TRBJ2-7; D is unresolved. The CDR3 consists of 11 residues. Trimming pared 2 bases from V and 7 bases from J, leaving 7 bases between. The V gene's germline CDR1 is SGHRS and CDR2 YFSETQ. The CDR3 loop reads CASSFRAEQYF. In nucleotides, the CDR3 is TGCGCCAGCAGCTTTCGAGCAGAGCAGTACTTC.

This clonotype came up many times. This chain connects TRBV9 to TRBJ2-5, with 10 bases fitting TRBD2. The V gene's germline CDR1 is SGDLS and CDR2 YYNGEE. Trimming removed 1 base from V and 5 bases from J; junction bases left unmatched: 5. This CDR3 has 15 amino acids. In DNA form, the CDR3 reads TGTGCCAGCAGCGTAAATAGCGGGAGGTGGGAGACCCAGTACTTC. It is translated as CASSVNSGRWETQYF.

At least ten counts were recorded for this clonotype. The chain couples TRBV4-1 to TRBJ2-1, with 11 nucleotides matching TRBD2. Losses at the gene ends were 6 bases for V and 4 bases for J; bases not matched to a gene: 5. This CDR3 contains 15 residues. Germline assignment: CDR1 MGHRA and CDR2 YSYEKL. This chain's CDR3 is CASRDGLAGYNEQFF. The CDR3, as DNA: TGCGCCAGCAGAGACGGACTAGCGGGTTACAATGAGCAGTTCTTC.

The rearrangement joins TRBV4-2 to TRBJ2-1, with TRBD2 matching 7 bases. The CDR3 is 13 amino acids. Germline V gene sequence: CDR1 LGHNA, CDR2 YNFKEQ. V dropped 4 bases and J dropped 15; count of bases not matched to a gene: 12. Here the CDR3 DNA reads TGTGCCAGCAGCCCTCGCGGGAGTTACGAGAGGTTCTTC. Its protein is CASSPRGSYERFF.

The J gene is TRBJ2-3, the V gene TRBV11-1, with 10 nucleotides matching TRBD2. Unmatched junction bases numbered 21, after V lost 5 bases and J lost 4 bases. This CDR3 has 20 residues. Germline CDR1 SGHAT, CDR2 FQDESV (reference sequence). The CDR3 coding sequence is TGTGCCAGCAGCCGCTCACGGGGGGAACCTCTAGCGGGAGTAGCAGATACGCAGTATTTT. It is translated as CASSRSRGEPLAGVADTQYF.

This clonotype has just a few counts. This chain connects TRBV4-1 to TRBJ2-1; 9 bases agree with TRBD2. J gave up 7 bases and V 1 base, and 5 bases lay outside the gene matches. Germline CDR1 MGHRA, CDR2 YSYEKL. This CDR3 comprises 15 residues. The CDR3 is CASSQGGRAANEQFF. The CDR3 DNA is TGCGCCAGCAGCCAAGGCGGGAGGGCGGCGAATGAGCAGTTCTTC.

This clonotype was observed a handful of times. J is TRBJ2-3 and V is TRBV11-2; D is uncertain. The V end was cut by 2 bases, the J end by 2 bases, with 14 bases between. The CDR3 spans 16 residues. Germline V gene sequence: CDR1 SGHAT, CDR2 FQNNGV. The CDR3 protein is CASSLRVLSFTDTQYF. Here the CDR3 DNA reads TGTGCCAGCAGCTTACGGGTCCTATCCTTCACAGATACGCAGTATTTT.

This clonotype was seen repeatedly, ten times or more. This chain joins TRBV6-1 and TRBJ1-5; TRBD1 aligns across 7 bases. Germline V gene lookup returns CDR1 MNHNS and CDR2 SASEGT. Trimming at V came to 6 bases and at J to 3 bases, leaving 5 bases not matched to a gene. The CDR3 loop spans 14 amino acids. In DNA, the CDR3 is TGTGCCAGCAGCCCCGACAGGGTCAATCAGCCCCAGCATTTT. Translating it yields CASSPDRVNQPQHF.

This rearrangement joins TRBV15 to TRBJ1-1; a possible D gene is TRBD1 (6 bases). CDR3 length: 16 amino acids. CDR1 is LNHNV and CDR2 is YYDKDF in the germline V gene (reference sequence). The V gene lost 3 bases and the J gene lost 0 bases, with 14 bases spanning the gap. CDR3 sequence (DNA): TGTGCCACCAGCAGTGATGACGGACAGTTGAACACTGAAGCTTTCTTT. Translating it yields CATSSDDGQLNTEAFF.

V gene TRBV5-1 combines with J gene TRBJ2-7; D unclear. There are 13 residues in the CDR3. The V gene lost 5 bases and the J gene lost 3 bases, with 12 bases spanning the gap. Germline CDR1 SGHRS, CDR2 YFSETQ. The CDR3 DNA reads TGCGCCAGCAGACGGGCCTCTTACTACGAGCAGTACGTC. It translates to CASRRASYYEQYV.